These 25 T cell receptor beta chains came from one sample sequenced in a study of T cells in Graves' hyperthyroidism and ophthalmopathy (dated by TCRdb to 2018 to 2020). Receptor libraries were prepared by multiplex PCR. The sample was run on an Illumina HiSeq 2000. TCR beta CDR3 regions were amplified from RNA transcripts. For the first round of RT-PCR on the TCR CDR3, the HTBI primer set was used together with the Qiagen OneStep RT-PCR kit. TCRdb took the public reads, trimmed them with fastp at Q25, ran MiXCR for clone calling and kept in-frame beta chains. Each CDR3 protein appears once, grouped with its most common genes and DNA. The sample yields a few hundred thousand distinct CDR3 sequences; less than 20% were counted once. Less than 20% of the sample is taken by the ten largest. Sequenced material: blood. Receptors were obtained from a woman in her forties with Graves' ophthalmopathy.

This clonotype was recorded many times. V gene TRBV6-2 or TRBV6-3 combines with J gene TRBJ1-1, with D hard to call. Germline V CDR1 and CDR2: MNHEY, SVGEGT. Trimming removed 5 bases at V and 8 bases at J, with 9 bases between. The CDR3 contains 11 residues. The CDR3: CASSGMAEAFF. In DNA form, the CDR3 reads TGTGCCAGCAGTGGAATGGCAGAAGCTTTCTTT.

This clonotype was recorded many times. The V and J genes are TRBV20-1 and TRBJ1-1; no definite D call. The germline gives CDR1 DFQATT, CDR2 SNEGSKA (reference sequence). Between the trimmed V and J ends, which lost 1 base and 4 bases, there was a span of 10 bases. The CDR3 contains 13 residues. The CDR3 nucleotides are TGCAGTGCTAGAGGATCTGGGTTCACTGAAGCTTTCTTT. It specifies CSARGSGFTEAFF.

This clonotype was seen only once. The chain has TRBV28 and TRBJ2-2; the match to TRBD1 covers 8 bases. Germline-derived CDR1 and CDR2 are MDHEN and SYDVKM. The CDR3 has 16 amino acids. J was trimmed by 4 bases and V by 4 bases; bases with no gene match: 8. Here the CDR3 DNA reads TGTGCCAGCAGTTCCCGGGACAGGAGCTTCACCGGGGAGCTGTTTTTT. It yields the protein CASSSRDRSFTGELFF.

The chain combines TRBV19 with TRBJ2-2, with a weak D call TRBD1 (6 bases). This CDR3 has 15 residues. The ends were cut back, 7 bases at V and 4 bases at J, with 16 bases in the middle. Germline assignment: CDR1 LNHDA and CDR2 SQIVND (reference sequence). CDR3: CASTPSGTLTGELFF. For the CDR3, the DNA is TGTGCCAGTACCCCATCCGGGACACTCACCGGGGAGCTGTTTTTT.

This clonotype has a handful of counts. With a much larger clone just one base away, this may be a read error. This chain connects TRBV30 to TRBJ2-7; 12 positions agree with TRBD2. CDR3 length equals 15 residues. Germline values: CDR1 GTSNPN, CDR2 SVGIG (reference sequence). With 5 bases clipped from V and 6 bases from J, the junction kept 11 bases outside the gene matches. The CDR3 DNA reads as TGTGCCTGGGCAAATCGACTAGCGGGAGACTCCGAGCAGTACGTC. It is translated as CAWANRLAGDSEQYV.

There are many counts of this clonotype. The CDR3 region is CASSLGSGVPEAFF. Written as DNA, the CDR3 is TGTGCCAGCAGCTTGGGATCAGGGGTCCCTGAAGCTTTCTTT. The J gene is TRBJ1-1, the V gene TRBV27, with a weak D call TRBD1 (6 bases). V was shortened by 6 bases and J by 6 bases, with 17 bases between the two germline ends. The germline V gene has CDR1 MNHEY and CDR2 SMNVEV (reference sequence). This CDR3 region has 14 residues.

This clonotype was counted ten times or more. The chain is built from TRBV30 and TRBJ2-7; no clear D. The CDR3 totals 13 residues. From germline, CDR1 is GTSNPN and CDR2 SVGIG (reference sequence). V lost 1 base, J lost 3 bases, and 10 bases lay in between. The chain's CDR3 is CAWSGNLNYEQYF. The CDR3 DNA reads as TGTGCCTGGAGTGGAAACCTCAACTACGAGCAGTACTTC.

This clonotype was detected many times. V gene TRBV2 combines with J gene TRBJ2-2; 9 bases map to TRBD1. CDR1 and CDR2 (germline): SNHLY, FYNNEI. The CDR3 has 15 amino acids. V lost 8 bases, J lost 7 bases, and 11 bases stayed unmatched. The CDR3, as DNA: TGTGCCAGCCATGGGGGACAGGGACGCGGCGGGGAGCTGTTTTTT. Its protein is CASHGGQGRGGELFF.

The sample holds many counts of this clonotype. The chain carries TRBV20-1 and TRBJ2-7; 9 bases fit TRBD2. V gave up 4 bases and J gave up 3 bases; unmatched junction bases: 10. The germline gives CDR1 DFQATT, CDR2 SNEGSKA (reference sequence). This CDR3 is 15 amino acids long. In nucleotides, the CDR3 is TGCAGTGCTACTCCGCCGGGACTAGCAGTCTACGAGCAGTACTTC. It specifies CSATPPGLAVYEQYF.

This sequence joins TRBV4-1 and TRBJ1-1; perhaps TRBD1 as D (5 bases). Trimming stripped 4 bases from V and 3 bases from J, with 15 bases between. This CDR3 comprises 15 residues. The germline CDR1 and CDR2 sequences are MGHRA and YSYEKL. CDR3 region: CASSRGLWDHTEAFF. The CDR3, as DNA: TGCGCCAGCAGCCGGGGACTTTGGGACCACACTGAAGCTTTCTTT.

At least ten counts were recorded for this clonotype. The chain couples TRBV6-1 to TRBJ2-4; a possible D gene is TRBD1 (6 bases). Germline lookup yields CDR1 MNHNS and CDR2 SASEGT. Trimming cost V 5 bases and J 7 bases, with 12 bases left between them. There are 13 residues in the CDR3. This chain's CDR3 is CASSIDRINIQYF. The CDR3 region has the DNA TGTGCCAGCAGTATTGACAGGATCAACATTCAGTACTTC.

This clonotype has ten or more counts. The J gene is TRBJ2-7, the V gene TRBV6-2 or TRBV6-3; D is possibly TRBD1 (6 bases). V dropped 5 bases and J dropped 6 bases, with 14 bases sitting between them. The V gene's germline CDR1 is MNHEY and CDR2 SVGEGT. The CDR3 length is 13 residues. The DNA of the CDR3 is TGTGCCAGCAGTCTGGACAGTCTTGGCGAGCAGTACTTC. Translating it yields CASSLDSLGEQYF.

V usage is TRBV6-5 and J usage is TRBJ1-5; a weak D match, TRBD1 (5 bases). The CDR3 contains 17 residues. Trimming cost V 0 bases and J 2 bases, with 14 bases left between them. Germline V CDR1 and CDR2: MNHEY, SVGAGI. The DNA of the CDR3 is TGTGCCAGCAGTTACTCGCCAGGACATGTGGGCAATCAGCCCCAGCATTTT. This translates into CASSYSPGHVGNQPQHF.

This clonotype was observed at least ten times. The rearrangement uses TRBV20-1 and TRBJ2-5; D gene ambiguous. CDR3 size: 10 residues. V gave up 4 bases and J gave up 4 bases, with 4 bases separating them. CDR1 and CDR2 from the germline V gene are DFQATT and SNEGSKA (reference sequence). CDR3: CSATLETQYF. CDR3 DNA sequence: TGCAGTGCTACTCTAGAGACCCAGTACTTC.

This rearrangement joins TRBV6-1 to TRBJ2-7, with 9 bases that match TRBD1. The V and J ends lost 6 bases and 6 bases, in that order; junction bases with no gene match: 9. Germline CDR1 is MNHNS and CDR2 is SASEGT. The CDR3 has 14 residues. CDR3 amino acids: CASRGQGDWVEQYF. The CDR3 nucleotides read TGTGCCAGCAGGGGACAGGGTGATTGGGTCGAGCAGTACTTC.

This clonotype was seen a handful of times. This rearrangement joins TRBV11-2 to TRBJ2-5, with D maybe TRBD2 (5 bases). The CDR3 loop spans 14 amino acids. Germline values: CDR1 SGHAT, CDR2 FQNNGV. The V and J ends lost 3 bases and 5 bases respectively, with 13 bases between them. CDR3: CASSLGDLRETQYF. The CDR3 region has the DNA TGTGCCAGCAGCTTGGGAGATTTGCGGGAGACCCAGTACTTC.

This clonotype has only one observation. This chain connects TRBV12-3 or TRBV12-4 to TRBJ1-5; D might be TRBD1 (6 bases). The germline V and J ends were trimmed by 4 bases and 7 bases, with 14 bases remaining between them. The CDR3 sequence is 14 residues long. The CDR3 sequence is CASSSTGSYQPQHF. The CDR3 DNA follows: TGTGCCAGCAGTTCAACAGGGTCATACCAGCCCCAGCATTTT.

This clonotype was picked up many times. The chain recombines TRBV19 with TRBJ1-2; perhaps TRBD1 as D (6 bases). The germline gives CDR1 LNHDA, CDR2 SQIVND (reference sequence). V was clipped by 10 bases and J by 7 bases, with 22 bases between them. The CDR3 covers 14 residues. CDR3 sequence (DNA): TGTGCCACCCGACAGGATGTTGTTATGCGTGGCTACACCTTC. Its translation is CATRQDVVMRGYTF.

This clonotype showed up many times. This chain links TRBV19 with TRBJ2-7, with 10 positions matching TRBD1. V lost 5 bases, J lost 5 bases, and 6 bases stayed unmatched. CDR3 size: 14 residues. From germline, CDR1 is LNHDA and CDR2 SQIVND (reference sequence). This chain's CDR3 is CASSGGQGSDEQYF. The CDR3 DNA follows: TGTGCCAGTAGTGGGGGACAGGGGTCGGACGAGCAGTACTTC.

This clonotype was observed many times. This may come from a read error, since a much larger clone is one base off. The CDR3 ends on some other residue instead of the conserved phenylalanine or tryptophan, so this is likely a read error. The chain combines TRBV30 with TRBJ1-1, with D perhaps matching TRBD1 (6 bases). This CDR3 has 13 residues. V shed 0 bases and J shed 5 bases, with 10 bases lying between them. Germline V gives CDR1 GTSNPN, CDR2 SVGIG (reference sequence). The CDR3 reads CAWSVQRGTEAFL. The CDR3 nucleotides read TGTGCCTGGAGTGTACAAAGGGGGACTGAAGCTTTCCTT.

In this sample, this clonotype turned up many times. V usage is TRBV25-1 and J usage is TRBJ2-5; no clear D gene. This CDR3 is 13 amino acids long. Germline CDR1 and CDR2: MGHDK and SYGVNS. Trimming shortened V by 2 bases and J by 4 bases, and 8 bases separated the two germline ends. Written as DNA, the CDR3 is TGTGCCAGCAGTGAAGCAGTGAGAGAGACCCAGTACTTC. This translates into CASSEAVRETQYF.

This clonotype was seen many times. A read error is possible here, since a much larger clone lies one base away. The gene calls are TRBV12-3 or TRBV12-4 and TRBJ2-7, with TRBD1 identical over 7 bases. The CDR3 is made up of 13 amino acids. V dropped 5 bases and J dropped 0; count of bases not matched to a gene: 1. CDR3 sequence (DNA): TGTGCCAGCAGTGGGGACAGCTCCTACGAGCAGTACTTC. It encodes CASSGDSSYEQYF.

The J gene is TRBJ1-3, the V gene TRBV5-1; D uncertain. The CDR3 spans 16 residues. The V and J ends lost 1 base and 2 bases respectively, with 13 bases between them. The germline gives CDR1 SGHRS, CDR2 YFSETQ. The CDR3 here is CASSLSGIRTGNTIYF. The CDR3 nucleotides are TGCGCCAGCAGCTTGTCTGGTATACGGACTGGAAACACCATATATTTT.

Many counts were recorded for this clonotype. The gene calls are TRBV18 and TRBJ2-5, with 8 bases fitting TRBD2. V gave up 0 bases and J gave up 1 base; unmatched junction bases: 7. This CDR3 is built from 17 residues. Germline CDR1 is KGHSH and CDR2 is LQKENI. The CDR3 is CASSPPLLTSGQETQYF. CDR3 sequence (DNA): TGTGCCAGCTCACCACCCCTGCTCACTAGCGGCCAAGAGACCCAGTACTTC.

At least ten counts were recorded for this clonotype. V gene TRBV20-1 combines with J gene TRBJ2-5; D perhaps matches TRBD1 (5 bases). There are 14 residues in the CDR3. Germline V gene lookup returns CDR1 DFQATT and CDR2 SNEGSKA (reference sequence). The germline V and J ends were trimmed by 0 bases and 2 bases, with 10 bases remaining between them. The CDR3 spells CSARDRVGQETQYF. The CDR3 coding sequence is TGCAGTGCTAGAGACAGGGTGGGACAAGAGACCCAGTACTTC.